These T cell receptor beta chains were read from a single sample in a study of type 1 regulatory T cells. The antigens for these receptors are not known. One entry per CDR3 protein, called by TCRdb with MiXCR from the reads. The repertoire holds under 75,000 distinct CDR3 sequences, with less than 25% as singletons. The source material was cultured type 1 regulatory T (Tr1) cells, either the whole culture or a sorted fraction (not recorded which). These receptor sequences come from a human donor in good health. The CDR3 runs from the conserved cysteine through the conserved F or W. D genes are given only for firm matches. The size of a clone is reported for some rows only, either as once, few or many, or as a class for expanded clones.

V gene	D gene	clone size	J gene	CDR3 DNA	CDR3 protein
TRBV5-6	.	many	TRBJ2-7	TGTGCCAGCAGCCACGGGACTGTTTCGTACTTC	CASSHGTVSYF
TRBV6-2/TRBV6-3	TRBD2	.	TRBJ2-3	TGTGCCAGCAGGCCCCTAGCGGGAGTATCGCGGGAGTATTTT	CASRPLAGVSREYF
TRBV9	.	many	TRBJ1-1	TGTGCCAGCAGCGTGAGACCGTCAAACACTGAAGCTTTCTTT	CASSVRPSNTEAFF
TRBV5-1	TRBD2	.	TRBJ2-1	TGCGCCAGCAGCACCCAGACTAGCGGGAGCGACAATGAGCAGTTCTTC	CASSTQTSGSDNEQFF
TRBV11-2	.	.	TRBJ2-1	TGTGCCAGCAGCTTATCGGTCGAGGATGAGCAGTTCTTC	CASSLSVEDEQFF
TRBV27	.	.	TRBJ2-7	TGTGCCAGCAGTTCAGGGGCTATCGGCGAGCAGTACTTC	CASSSGAIGEQYF
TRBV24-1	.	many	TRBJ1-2	TGTGCCACCAGTGATATAAGGACCACCTATGGCTACACCTTC	CATSDIRTTYGYTF
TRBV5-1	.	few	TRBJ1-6	TGCGCCAGCAGCTTTTTAGGAACAGGGAGTTTCACACCCCTCCACTTT	CASSFLGTGSFTPLHF
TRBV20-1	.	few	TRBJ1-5	TGCAGTGCTTCGAAAGGCCCCAATCAGCCCCAGCATTTT	CSASKGPNQPQHF
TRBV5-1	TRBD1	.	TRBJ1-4	TGCGCCAGCAGCTTCCAAGGGACAGGGGGCGGTGAAAAACTGTTTTTT	CASSFQGTGGGEKLFF
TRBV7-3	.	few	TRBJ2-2	TGTGCCAGCAGCTGGAATAACGGGGAGCTGTTTTTT	CASSWNNGELFF
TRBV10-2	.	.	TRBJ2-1	TGCGCCAGCGCTCTGCGCGGGGACAATGAGCAGTTCTTC	CASALRGDNEQFF
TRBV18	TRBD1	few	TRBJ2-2	TGTGCCAGCTCAGCTCTGGGACAGGGGGACCAGACCGGGGAGCTGTTTTTT	CASSALGQGDQTGELFF
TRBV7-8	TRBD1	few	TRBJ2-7	TGTGCCAGCAGTCGACAGGGAACCCTCTACGAGCAGTACTTC	CASSRQGTLYEQYF
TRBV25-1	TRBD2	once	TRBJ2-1	TGTGCCAGCAGTCCCCCGGGACTACTCCAAAGGAATGAGCAGTTCTTC	CASSPPGLLQRNEQFF
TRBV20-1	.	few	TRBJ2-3	TGCAGTGCCGAGGTGGATACGCAGTATTTT	CSAEVDTQYF
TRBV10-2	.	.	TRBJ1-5	TGCGCCAGCAGTGGTGGGATGGAGCAGCCCCAGCATTTT	CASSGGMEQPQHF
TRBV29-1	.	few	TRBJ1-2	TGCAGCGTGAATCGACAGGATCGAGGCTACACCTTC	CSVNRQDRGYTF
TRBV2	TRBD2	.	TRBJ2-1	TGTGCCAGCAGTGACGTTAGCGGGAGTCTTGAGCAGTTCTTC	CASSDVSGSLEQFF
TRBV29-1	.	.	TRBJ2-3	TGCAGCGTTGAGGGCAGGGCACGCACAGATACGCAGTATTTT	CSVEGRARTDTQYF
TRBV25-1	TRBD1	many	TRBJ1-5	TGTGCCAGCAGCGGACAGGGGAATCAGCCCCAGCATTTT	CASSGQGNQPQHF
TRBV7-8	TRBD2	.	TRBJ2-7	TGTGCCAGCAGCTTACGGGCGGGAGTGTACGAGCAGTACTTC	CASSLRAGVYEQYF
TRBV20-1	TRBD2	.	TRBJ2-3	TGCAGTGCTGCTGCGGGACTAGCGGGAGGTACAGATACGCAGTATTTT	CSAAAGLAGGTDTQYF
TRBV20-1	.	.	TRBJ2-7	TGCAGTGCTTCGCGGGGCCTTCGCTCCTACGAGCAGTACTTC	CSASRGLRSYEQYF
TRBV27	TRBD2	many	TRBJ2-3	TGTGCCAGCAGTCCCGGGACTAGAGCAGATACGCAGTATTTT	CASSPGTRADTQYF
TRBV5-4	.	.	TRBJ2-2	TGTGCCAGCAGCTTGGGTGCAGGGAACACCGGGGAGCTGTTTTTT	CASSLGAGNTGELFF
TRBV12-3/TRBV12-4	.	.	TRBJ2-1	TGTGCCAGCAGTTTATTAGGTTACAATGAGCAGTTCTTC	CASSLLGYNEQFF
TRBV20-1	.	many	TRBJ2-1	TGCAGTGCTCGGTCCGGGACCACGGCAACCTACAATGAGCAGTTCTTC	CSARSGTTATYNEQFF
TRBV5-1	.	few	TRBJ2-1	TGCGCCAGTAGTTTCGGGACACACTACAATGAGCAGTTCTTC	CASSFGTHYNEQFF
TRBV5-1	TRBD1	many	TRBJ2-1	TGCGCCAGCAGCATCGGTGGGACAGGGTCCTACAATGAGCAGTTCTTC	CASSIGGTGSYNEQFF
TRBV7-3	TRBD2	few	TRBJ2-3	TGTGCCAGCAGCCTTGGGACTAGCGGGAGTAGAAATACGCAGTATTTT	CASSLGTSGSRNTQYF
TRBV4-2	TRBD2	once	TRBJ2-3	TGCGCCAGCAGCCAAGGACTAGGAGATACGCAGTATTTT	CASSQGLGDTQYF
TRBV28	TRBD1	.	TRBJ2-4	TGTGCCAGTAAGATCGGGACAGGGGTGGCCAAAAACATTCAGTACTTC	CASKIGTGVAKNIQYF
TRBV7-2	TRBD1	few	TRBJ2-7	TGTGCCAGCAGCTTAGGACAGGGCTCAGTCTACGAGCAGTACTTC	CASSLGQGSVYEQYF
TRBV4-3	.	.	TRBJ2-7	TGCGCCAGCAGCCAAGATCTTGGGTTTTACGAGCAGTACTTC	CASSQDLGFYEQYF
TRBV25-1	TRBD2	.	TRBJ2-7	TGTGCCAGCAGGAAGACTAGCGGGACCTACGAGCAGTACTTC	CASRKTSGTYEQYF
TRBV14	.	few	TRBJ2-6	TGTGCCAGCAGGGTTACAGGGACAGGGGCCAACGTCCTGACTTTC	CASRVTGTGANVLTF
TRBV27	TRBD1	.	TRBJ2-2	TGTGCCAGCAGTTTAGGGACAGGCGGTGGCACCGGGGAGCTGTTTTTT	CASSLGTGGGTGELFF
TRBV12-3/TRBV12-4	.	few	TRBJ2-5	TGTGCCAGCAGTTCACAGGGAACAAGGCAGTACTTC	CASSSQGTRQYF
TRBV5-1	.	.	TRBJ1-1	TGCGCCAGCAGCGGAAACCCGGGTTCCTACACTGAAGCTTTCTTT	CASSGNPGSYTEAFF
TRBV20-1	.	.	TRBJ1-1	TGCAGTGCTAGAGAAGGCGGGAGTCTAGTGAACACTGAAGCTTTCTTT	CSAREGGSLVNTEAFF
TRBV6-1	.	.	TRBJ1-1	TGTGCCAGCAGATCCTACCTGGGAGCGGAGGCTTTCTTT	CASRSYLGAEAFF
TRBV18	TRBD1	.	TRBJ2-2	TGTGCCAGCTCATCCCGACAGGGGCCGAACACCGGGGAGCTGTTTTTT	CASSSRQGPNTGELFF
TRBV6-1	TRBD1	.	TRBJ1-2	TGTGCCAGCAGTAGTCGGACAGGGGGTTATGGCTACACCTTC	CASSSRTGGYGYTF